This T cell receptor beta chain emerged from a study of CD8 T cells in Susac syndrome. This CDR3 has 15 residues. V was pared by 3 bases and J by 10 bases, with 16 bases between. Germline-derived CDR1 and CDR2 are MNHEY and SMNVEV (reference sequence). Reverse transcription used about 0.5 to 1 ug RNA and random hexamers. The immunoSEQ assay covered 54 Vbeta and 13 Jbeta segments for CDR3. Each CDR3 protein gets one entry after TCRdb re-called the immunoSEQ multiplex PCR reads with MiXCR. The sample has 180,000 or so distinct CDR3 sequences, 85% to 95% seen once. TCR beta sequences were obtained from blood CD8+ and CD4+ T cells. The controls, all healthy donors, were matched for age and sex. Negative magnetic isolation gave CD8+ and CD4+ cells; FACS enriched CD8+ TEMRA.

The material sequenced was CD4+ T cells from PBMCs. The receptor comes from a human donor in good health. The chain joins TRBV27 to TRBJ1-6; D may be TRBD1 (6 bases). CDR3 amino acids: CASSLNARGVSPLHF. In DNA form, the CDR3 reads TGTGCCAGCAGTTTGAACGCCAGGGGAGTATCACCCCTCCACTTT.